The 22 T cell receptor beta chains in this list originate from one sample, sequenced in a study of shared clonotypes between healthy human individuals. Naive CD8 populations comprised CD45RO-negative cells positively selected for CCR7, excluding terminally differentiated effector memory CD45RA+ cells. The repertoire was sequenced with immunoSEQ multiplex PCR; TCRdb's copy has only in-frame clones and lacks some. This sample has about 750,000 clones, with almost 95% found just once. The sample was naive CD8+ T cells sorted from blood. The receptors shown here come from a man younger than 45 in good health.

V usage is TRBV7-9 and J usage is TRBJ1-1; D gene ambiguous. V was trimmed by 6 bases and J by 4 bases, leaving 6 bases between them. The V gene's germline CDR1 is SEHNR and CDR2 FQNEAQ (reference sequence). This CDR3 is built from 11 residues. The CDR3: CASRQLTEAFF. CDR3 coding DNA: TGTGCCAGCAGACAACTCACTGAAGCTTTCTTT.

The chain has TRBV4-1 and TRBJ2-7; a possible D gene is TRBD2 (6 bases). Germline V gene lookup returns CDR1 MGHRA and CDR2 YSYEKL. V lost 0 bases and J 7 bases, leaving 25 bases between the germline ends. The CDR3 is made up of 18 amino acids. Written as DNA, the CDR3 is TGCGCCAGCAGCCAAGATTCAGCGGGCGCACATCGAGGCGGTGAGCAGTACTTC. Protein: CASSQDSAGAHRGGEQYF.

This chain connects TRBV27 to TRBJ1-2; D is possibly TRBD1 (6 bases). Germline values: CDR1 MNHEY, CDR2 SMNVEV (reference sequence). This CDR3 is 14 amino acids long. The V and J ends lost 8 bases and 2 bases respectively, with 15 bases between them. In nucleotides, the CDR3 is TGTGCCAGCGCCGATGGGGGGCTGAACTATGGCTACACCTTC. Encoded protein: CASADGGLNYGYTF.

The DNA of the CDR3 is TGTGCCAGCAGCTTAGTCGGGAGGGGTAATGAAAAACTGTTTTTT. Its translation is CASSLVGRGNEKLFF. The V gene is TRBV7-9, the J gene TRBJ1-4; TRBD1 might be the D (5 bases). Germline V gene data show CDR1 as SEHNR and CDR2 as FQNEAQ (reference sequence). V gave up 1 base and J gave up 4 bases, with 10 bases separating them. The CDR3 consists of 15 residues.

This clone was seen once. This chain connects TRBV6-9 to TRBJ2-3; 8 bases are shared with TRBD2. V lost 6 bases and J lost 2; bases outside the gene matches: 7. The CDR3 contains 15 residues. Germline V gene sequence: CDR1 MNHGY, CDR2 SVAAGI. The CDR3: CASSSPRGVTDTQYF. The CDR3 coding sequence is TGTGCCAGCAGCTCGCCGCGGGGGGTCACAGATACGCAGTATTTT.

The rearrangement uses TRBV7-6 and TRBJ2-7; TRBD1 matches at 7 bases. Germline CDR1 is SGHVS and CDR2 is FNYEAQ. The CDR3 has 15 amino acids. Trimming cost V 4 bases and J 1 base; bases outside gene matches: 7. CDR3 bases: TGTGCCAGCAGCTACAGGGGTGGGGGTTCCTACGAGCAGTACTTC. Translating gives CASSYRGGGSYEQYF.

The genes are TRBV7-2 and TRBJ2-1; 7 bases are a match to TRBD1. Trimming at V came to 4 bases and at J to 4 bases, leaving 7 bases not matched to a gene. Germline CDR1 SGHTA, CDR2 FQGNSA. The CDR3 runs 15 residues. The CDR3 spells CASSSTGTDYNEQFF. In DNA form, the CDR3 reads TGTGCCAGCAGCTCCACCGGGACAGATTACAATGAGCAGTTCTTC.

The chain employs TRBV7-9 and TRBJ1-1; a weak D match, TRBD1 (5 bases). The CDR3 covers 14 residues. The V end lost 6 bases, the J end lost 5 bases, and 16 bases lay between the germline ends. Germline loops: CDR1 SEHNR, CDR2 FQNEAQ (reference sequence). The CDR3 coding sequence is TGTGCCAGCAGATCCGGGACGGCGGGTACTGAAGCTTTCTTT. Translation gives CASRSGTAGTEAFF.

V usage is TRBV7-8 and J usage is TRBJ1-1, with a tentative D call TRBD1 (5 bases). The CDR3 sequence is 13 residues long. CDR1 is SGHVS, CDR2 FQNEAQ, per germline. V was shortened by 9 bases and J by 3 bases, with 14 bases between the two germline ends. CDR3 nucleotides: TGTGCCAGTTCAATGCCGGGGGACACTGAAGCTTTCTTT. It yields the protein CASSMPGDTEAFF.

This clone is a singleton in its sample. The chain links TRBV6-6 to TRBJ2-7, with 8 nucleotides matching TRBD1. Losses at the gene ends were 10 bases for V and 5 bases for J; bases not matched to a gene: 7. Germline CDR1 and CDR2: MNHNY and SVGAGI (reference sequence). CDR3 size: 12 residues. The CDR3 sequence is CATSDRVDEQYF. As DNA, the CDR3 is TGTGCCACCTCGGACAGGGTAGACGAGCAGTACTTC.

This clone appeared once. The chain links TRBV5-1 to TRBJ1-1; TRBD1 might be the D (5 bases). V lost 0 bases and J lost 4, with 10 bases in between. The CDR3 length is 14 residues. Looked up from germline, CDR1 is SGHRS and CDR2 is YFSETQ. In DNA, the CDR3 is TGCGCCAGCAGCTTGGCGGAGGGGAGCACTGAAGCTTTCTTT. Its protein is CASSLAEGSTEAFF.

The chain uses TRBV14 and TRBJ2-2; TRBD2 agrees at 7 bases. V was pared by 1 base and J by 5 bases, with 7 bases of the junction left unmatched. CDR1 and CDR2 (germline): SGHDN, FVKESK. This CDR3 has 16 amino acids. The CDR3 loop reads CASSQGVGRSTGELFF. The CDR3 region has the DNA TGTGCCAGCAGCCAAGGCGTCGGGAGGAGTACCGGGGAGCTGTTTTTT.

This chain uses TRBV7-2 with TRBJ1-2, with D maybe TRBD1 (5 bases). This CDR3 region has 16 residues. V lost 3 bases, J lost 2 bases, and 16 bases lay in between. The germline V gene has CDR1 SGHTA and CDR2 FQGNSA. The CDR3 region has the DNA TGTGCCAGCAGCTTCGGCTCCCTGGGGGAAAACTATGGCTACACCTTC. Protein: CASSFGSLGENYGYTF.

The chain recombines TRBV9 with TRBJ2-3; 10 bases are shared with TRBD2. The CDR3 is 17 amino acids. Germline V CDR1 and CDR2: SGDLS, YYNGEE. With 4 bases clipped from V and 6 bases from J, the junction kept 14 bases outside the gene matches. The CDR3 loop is CASSPGLATTVTDTQYF. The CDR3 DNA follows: TGTGCCAGCAGCCCGGGACTAGCGACTACTGTGACGGATACGCAGTATTTT.

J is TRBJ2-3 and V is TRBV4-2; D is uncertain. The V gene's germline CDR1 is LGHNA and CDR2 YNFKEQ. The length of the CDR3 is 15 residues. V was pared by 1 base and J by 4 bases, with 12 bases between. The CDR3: CASSQVWQVSDTQYF. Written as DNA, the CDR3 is TGTGCCAGCAGCCAAGTGTGGCAGGTATCAGATACGCAGTATTTT.

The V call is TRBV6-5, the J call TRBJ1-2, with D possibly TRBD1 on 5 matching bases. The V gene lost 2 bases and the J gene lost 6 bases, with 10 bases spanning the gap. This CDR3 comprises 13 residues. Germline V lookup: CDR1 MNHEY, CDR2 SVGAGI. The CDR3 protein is CASSYGGLDGYTF. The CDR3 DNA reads TGTGCCAGCAGTTACGGGGGTTTAGATGGCTACACCTTC.

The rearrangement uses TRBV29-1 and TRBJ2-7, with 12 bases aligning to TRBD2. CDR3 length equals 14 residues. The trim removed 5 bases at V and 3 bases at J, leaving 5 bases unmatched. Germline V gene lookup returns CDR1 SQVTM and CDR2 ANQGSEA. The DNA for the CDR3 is TGCAGCGTTCAGACTAGCGGGAGTTTCTACGAGCAGTACTTC. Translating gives CSVQTSGSFYEQYF.

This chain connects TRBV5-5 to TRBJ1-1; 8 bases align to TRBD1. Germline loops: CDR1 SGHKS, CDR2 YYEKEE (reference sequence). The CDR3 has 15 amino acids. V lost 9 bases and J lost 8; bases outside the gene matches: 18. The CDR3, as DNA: TGTGCCACCACAGCTGTGGGACCGGGACAGGAAGAAGCTTTCTTT. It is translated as CATTAVGPGQEEAFF.

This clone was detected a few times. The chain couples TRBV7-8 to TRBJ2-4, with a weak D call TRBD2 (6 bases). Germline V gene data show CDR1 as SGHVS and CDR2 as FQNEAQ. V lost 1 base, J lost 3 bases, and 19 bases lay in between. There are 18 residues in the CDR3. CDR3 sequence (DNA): TGTGCCAGCAGCTTAGGTCGGGGGAACCAATATAACAAAAACATTCAGTACTTC. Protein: CASSLGRGNQYNKNIQYF.

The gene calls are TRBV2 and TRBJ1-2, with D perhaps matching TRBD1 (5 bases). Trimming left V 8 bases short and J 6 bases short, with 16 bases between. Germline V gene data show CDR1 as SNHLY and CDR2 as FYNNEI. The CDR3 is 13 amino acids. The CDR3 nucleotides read TGTGCCAGCCCCCGAGGGTCACAGGATGGCTACACCTTC. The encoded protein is CASPRGSQDGYTF.

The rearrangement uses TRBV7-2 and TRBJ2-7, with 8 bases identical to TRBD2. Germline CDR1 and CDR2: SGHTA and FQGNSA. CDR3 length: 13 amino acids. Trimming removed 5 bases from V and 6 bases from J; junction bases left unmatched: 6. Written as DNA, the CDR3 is TGTGCCAGCAGCAGTGGGACTAGTTCCGAGCAGTACTTC. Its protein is CASSSGTSSEQYF.

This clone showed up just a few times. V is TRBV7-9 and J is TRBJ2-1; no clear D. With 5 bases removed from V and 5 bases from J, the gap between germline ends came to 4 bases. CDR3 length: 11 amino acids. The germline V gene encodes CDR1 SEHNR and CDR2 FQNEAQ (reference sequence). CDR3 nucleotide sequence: TGTGCCAGCAGCCCCCACAATGAGCAGTTCTTC. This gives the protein CASSPHNEQFF.